The 29 T cell receptor beta chains in this list originate from one sample, sequenced in a study of molecular identifiers for immune sequencing clone quantification. MiXCR, run by TCRdb on the PCR reads, gives a single entry per CDR3 protein. The sample contains roughly 100,000 distinct CDR3 sequences, 30% to 45% of which appear only once. The sequencing input was naive CD8+ T cells from blood, with Jurkat cell RNA spiked in. The subset was: FACS-sorted CD8+CD4-CCR7+CD45RA+ naive T cells. These TCRs come from a human donor in good health. Some libraries in this study had Jurkat cell RNA spiked in.

Remarks on this clonotype: Relative to the germline gene, one junction end is altered; a read error may explain this. This sequence joins TRBV19 and TRBJ1-5; 8 nucleotides match TRBD1. Germline V gives CDR1 LNHDA, CDR2 SQIVND (reference sequence). The CDR3 sequence is 15 residues long. CDR3 sequence (DNA): TGTGCCTGTAGTCCAACCGTAACAGGGGGTTGGCCCCAGCATTTT. Its translation: CACSPTVTGGWPQHF.

This clonotype was seen a handful of times. The CDR3 DNA follows: TGTGCCAGCAGTCCCCCCCGGGGGGGGGGCCATCAGCCCCAGCATTTT. It translates to CASSPPRGGGHQPQHF. V usage is TRBV28 and J usage is TRBJ1-5, with D perhaps TRBD1 (6 bases). The germline V gene has CDR1 MDHEN and CDR2 SYDVKM. V shed 5 bases and J shed 5 bases, with 19 bases lying between them. The CDR3 is 16 residues long.

This clonotype was counted ten times or more. The chain has TRBV29-1 and TRBJ1-1, with D tentatively TRBD1 (5 bases). The CDR3 runs to 14 residues. V was trimmed by 6 bases and J by 5 bases, leaving 19 bases between them. The germline CDR1 and CDR2 sequences are SQVTM and ANQGSEA. The CDR3 region is CSVNGLQGGTEAFF. The DNA for the CDR3 is TGCAGCGTAAATGGTCTTCAGGGAGGGACTGAAGCTTTCTTT.

This clonotype has at least ten counts. This chain joins TRBV28 and TRBJ1-3; unclear D gene. Germline CDR1 and CDR2: MDHEN and SYDVKM. V gave up 2 bases and J gave up 5 bases, with 4 bases separating them. The CDR3 sequence is 12 residues long. Here the CDR3 reads CASSLTRNTIYF. DNA of the CDR3: TGTGCCAGCAGTTTAACCCGAAACACCATATATTTT. Variable domain in full (rest from reference TRBV28 and TRBJ1-3): DVKVTQSSRYLVKRTGEKVFLECVQDMDHENMFWYRQDPGLGLRLIYFSYDVKMKEKGDIPEGYSVSREKKERFSLILESASTNQTSMYLCASSLTRNTIYFGEGSWLTVV.

This clonotype was seen many times. The rearrangement uses TRBV13 and TRBJ2-2, with 9 bases fitting TRBD2. Trimming removed 5 bases from V and 9 bases from J; junction bases left unmatched: 13. This CDR3 comprises 16 residues. The V gene's germline CDR1 is PRHDT and CDR2 FYEKMQ (reference sequence). CDR3 bases: TGTGCCAGCAGCCCACGTCGCGCTAGCGGGGTTAGGGAGCTGTTTTTT. It specifies CASSPRRASGVRELFF.

Ten or more counts support this clonotype. This sequence joins TRBV20-1 and TRBJ2-7, with D unclear. The CDR3 consists of 15 residues. The V gene's germline CDR1 is DFQATT and CDR2 SNEGSKA (reference sequence). The germline V and J ends were trimmed by 3 bases and 2 bases, with 17 bases remaining between them. CDR3 nucleotides: TGCAGTGCTAGTCACCCAATCTCCGGGCCCTACGAGCAGTACTTC. Amino acids: CSASHPISGPYEQYF.

V and J are TRBV20-1 and TRBJ2-7; no clear D. This CDR3 is built from 16 residues. CDR1 is DFQATT and CDR2 is SNEGSKA in the germline V gene (reference sequence). Trimming left V 3 bases short and J 5 bases short, with 23 bases between. The CDR3, as DNA: TGCAGTGCTAGCCCGATAAGAGACTTGAGCCGGCACGAGCAGTACTTC. Its translation: CSASPIRDLSRHEQYF.

This chain connects TRBV20-1 to TRBJ2-2; tentative D call: TRBD2 (5 bases). The CDR3 extends over 16 amino acids. Germline V gives CDR1 DFQATT, CDR2 SNEGSKA (reference sequence). Trimming took 0 bases from V and 1 from J, leaving 12 bases between them. CDR3 sequence reads: CSARDRRRMNTGELFF. For the CDR3, the DNA is TGCAGTGCTAGAGACCGTCGGAGGATGAACACCGGGGAGCTGTTTTTT.

Worth noting for this clonotype: A much more abundant neighbour one base away suggests this may be a read error. The chain combines TRBV5-1 with TRBJ2-7; no firm D call. CDR3 length: 13 residues. The germline CDR1 and CDR2 sequences are SGHRS and YFSETQ. CDR3 coding DNA: TGCGCCAGCAGCTTGGGGCCTAACTACGAGCAGTCCTTC. It translates to CASSLGPNYEQSF.

In the case of this clonotype: A single base separates this from a much larger clone, so it may be a read error. The gene calls are TRBV6-2 or TRBV6-3 and TRBJ1-1; 7 bases match TRBD1. Germline CDR1 is MNHEY and CDR2 is SVGEGT. The V and J ends lost 0 bases and 4 bases, in that order; junction bases with no gene match: 5. The length of the CDR3 is 15 residues. The CDR3 region is CASSYSAGGTTEAFF. The CDR3 DNA reads as TGTGCCAGCAGTTACTCCGCAGGGGGGACCACTGAAGCTTTCTTT.

This clonotype came up a few times. The chain carries TRBV28 and TRBJ2-7; D tentatively reads TRBD1 or TRBD2 (5 bases each). Trimming took off 5 bases at V and 2 bases at J, with 28 bases between the two ends. The CDR3 length is 19 residues. The V gene's germline CDR1 is MDHEN and CDR2 SYDVKM. DNA for the CDR3: TGTGCCAGCAGTCCCTCTTGGGACCGTCCGGCGGGTACCCCCTACGAGCAGTACTTC. It is translated as CASSPSWDRPAGTPYEQYF.

Concerning this clonotype itself: A read error is possible here, since a much larger clone lies one base away. The chain carries TRBV19 and TRBJ1-1; D unclear. CDR1 and CDR2 from the germline V gene are LNHDA and SQIVND (reference sequence). Between the trimmed V and J ends, which lost 6 bases and 6 bases, there was a span of 14 bases. CDR3 length: 13 amino acids. The CDR3 sequence: CASSPKGHAEAFF. As DNA, the CDR3 is TGTGCCAGTAGCCCGAAAGGCCACGCTGAAGCTTTCTTT.

The rearrangement joins TRBV6-1 to TRBJ2-1; D is possibly TRBD1 (6 bases). The CDR3 consists of 14 residues. The germline V and J ends were trimmed by 7 bases and 8 bases, with 18 bases remaining between them. The germline CDR1 and CDR2 sequences are MNHNS and SASEGT. Here the CDR3 DNA reads TGTGCCAGCAAACCTGTGGGGGCACAAGATGAGCAGTTCTTC. Amino acids: CASKPVGAQDEQFF.

This clonotype has more than one count but fewer than ten. The gene calls are TRBV5-1 and TRBJ2-1; D possibly corresponds to TRBD1 (5 bases). Germline CDR1 is SGHRS and CDR2 is YFSETQ. The CDR3 length is 13 residues. Between the trimmed V and J ends, which lost 0 bases and 6 bases, there was a span of 7 bases. The CDR3 is CASSLVRVNEQFF. CDR3 DNA: TGCGCCAGCAGCTTGGTCAGGGTCAATGAGCAGTTCTTC.

This clonotype was counted a few times. V and J are TRBV7-8 and TRBJ2-7, with a possible D match to TRBD1 (5 bases). Germline-derived CDR1 and CDR2 are SGHVS and FQNEAQ. Trimming shortened V by 0 bases and J by 2 bases, and 8 bases separated the two germline ends. The CDR3 has 14 amino acids. CDR3 loop: CASSLADSAYEQYF. The CDR3 DNA reads as TGTGCCAGCAGCTTAGCAGACAGTGCCTACGAGCAGTACTTC.

A remark on this clonotype: This may come from a read error, since a much larger clone is one base off. J is TRBJ2-3 and V is TRBV9; 11 bases map to TRBD1. Per germline, CDR1 SGDLS and CDR2 YYNGEE. The CDR3 spans 16 residues. CDR3 region: CTSSGPDRGLIDTQYF. CDR3 bases: TGTACCAGCAGCGGACCGGACAGGGGGCTGATTGATACGCAGTATTTT.

The V and J genes are TRBV6-2 or TRBV6-3 and TRBJ1-5; D is ambiguous. There are 17 residues in the CDR3. Trimming removed 6 bases at V and 4 bases at J, with 22 bases between. Germline V gene data show CDR1 as MNHEY and CDR2 as SVGEGT. The CDR3 DNA is TGTGCCAGCAGCCTGCCCGGGGATAACTACCTAAATCAGCCCCAGCATTTT. Encoded protein: CASSLPGDNYLNQPQHF.

This clonotype was picked up a small number of times. This chain joins TRBV5-4 and TRBJ2-7, with TRBD2 matching 9 bases. CDR3 size: 14 residues. Germline V gives CDR1 SGHNT, CDR2 YYREEE (reference sequence). V gave up 2 bases and J gave up 3 bases; unmatched junction bases: 3. The CDR3 nucleotides read TGTGCCAGCAGCTTATCTAGCGGGAACTACGAGCAGTACTTC. The encoded protein is CASSLSSGNYEQYF.

This clonotype was counted once. The V gene is TRBV11-2, the J gene TRBJ2-7; D is uncertain. Germline values: CDR1 SGHAT, CDR2 FQNNGV. The CDR3 contains 11 residues. Trimming removed 1 base at V and 6 bases at J, with 4 bases between. CDR3 amino acids: CASSLVVEQYF. The CDR3 DNA sequence: TGTGCCAGCAGCTTAGTGGTCGAGCAGTACTTC.

This clonotype showed up just a few times. The genes are TRBV20-1 and TRBJ2-5, with 9 bases identical to TRBD2. Per germline, CDR1 DFQATT and CDR2 SNEGSKA (reference sequence). Trimming took 6 bases from V and 3 from J; bases not matched to a gene: 14. The CDR3 loop spans 16 amino acids. CDR3 sequence: CSALFPLAGEEETQYF. The CDR3 DNA follows: TGCAGTGCCCTCTTCCCTTTAGCGGGAGAGGAAGAGACCCAGTACTTC.

This clonotype was counted ten times or more. The chain joins TRBV29-1 to TRBJ2-1; D call uncertain. Germline V gene sequence: CDR1 SQVTM, CDR2 ANQGSEA. V lost 8 bases to trimming and J lost 5 bases, with 10 bases between them. The CDR3 is made up of 11 amino acids. CDR3 residues: CSPLRNNEQFF. DNA of the CDR3: TGCAGCCCCCTAAGGAACAATGAGCAGTTCTTC.

A single count supports this clonotype. A read error may be the cause here, since a much bigger clone is one base away. Since the CDR3 does not end with the conserved phenylalanine or tryptophan, this likely comes from a read error. The rearrangement joins TRBV2 to TRBJ2-3; no clear D. The CDR3 length is 11 residues. Trimming removed 2 bases at V and 5 bases at J, with 2 bases between. Germline V gene lookup returns CDR1 SNHLY and CDR2 FYNNEI. CDR3 sequence reads: CASSEIDTQYI. The CDR3 nucleotides are TGTGCCAGCAGTGAAATAGATACGCAGTATATT.

V gene TRBV4-1 combines with J gene TRBJ1-1; 8 bases align to TRBD1. Germline assignment: CDR1 MGHRA and CDR2 YSYEKL. J lost 4 bases, V lost 3 bases, and 7 bases had no gene match. The length of the CDR3 is 15 residues. The CDR3 nucleotides read TGCGCCAGCAGCCACCCCGGACAGGGTACCACTGAAGCTTTCTTT. Translating gives CASSHPGQGTTEAFF.

The CDR3 spells CASSQDDLAELAYEQYF. The CDR3 nucleotides read TGCGCCAGCAGCCAAGATGACCTTGCCGAGTTAGCCTACGAGCAGTACTTC. The V and J genes are TRBV4-1 and TRBJ2-7; D unclear. The CDR3 extends over 17 amino acids. V lost 0 bases to trimming and J lost 2 bases, with 17 bases between them. Germline V CDR1 and CDR2: MGHRA, YSYEKL.

This clonotype was seen many times. V and J are TRBV29-1 and TRBJ2-7; D remains ambiguous. The CDR3 consists of 11 residues. Germline loops: CDR1 SQVTM, CDR2 ANQGSEA. The V end lost 4 bases, the J end lost 7 bases, and 11 bases lay between the germline ends. The chain's CDR3 is CSVVTPWEQYF. DNA of the CDR3: TGCAGCGTTGTCACACCTTGGGAGCAGTACTTC.

Turning to this clonotype: An end of the junction does not agree with germline; a read error may underlie this. This chain uses TRBV14 with TRBJ2-5; 8 positions agree with TRBD2. The CDR3 loop spans 14 amino acids. CDR1 is SGHDN, CDR2 FVKESK, per germline. The CDR3 is CASSQLAGRETRYF. CDR3 bases: TGTGCCAGCAGCCAATTAGCGGGACGAGAGACCCGGTACTTC.

The sample holds a few counts of this clonotype. The chain is built from TRBV7-9 and TRBJ1-2; D remains unclear. The germline gives CDR1 SEHNR, CDR2 FQNEAQ (reference sequence). The CDR3 consists of 13 residues. Deletions cut 5 bases from V and 1 base from J, with 8 bases between. The CDR3 protein is CASSRPLNYGYTF. DNA for the CDR3: TGTGCCAGCAGCCGACCCCTTAACTATGGCTACACCTTC.

This clonotype was seen more than once but under ten times. The chain employs TRBV5-4 and TRBJ1-4; no clear D. The CDR3 has 12 amino acids. V was shortened by 4 bases and J by 10 bases, with 11 bases between the two germline ends. Per the germline V gene, CDR1 is SGHNT and CDR2 is YYREEE (reference sequence). The CDR3 spells CASSAADRKLFF. The CDR3 DNA reads as TGTGCCAGCAGCGCCGCGGACCGAAAACTGTTTTTT.

Details on this clonotype: The junction departs from the called germline gene at one end, perhaps through a read error. V gene TRBV7-8 combines with J gene TRBJ2-7, with 8 bases identical to TRBD1. Germline V CDR1 and CDR2: SGHVS, FQNEAQ. CDR3 size: 16 residues. The CDR3 reads CASSLATGGQGDEQYF. In DNA form, the CDR3 reads TGTGCAAGCAGCTTAGCGACCGGCGGACAGGGCGACGAGCAGTACTTC.